The clone carrying this T cell receptor (beta chain) was detected once. This specimen belongs to a study of blood T cell repertoires in COVID-19. The table came from immunoSEQ multiplex PCR; TCRdb's copy has only in-frame clones and leaves some out. The sample shows about 400,000 clones, more than 85% of them seen only once. This CDR3 has 17 amino acids. CDR1 and CDR2 from the germline V gene are SGDLS and YYNGEE. The V and J ends lost 0 bases and 0 bases respectively, with 10 bases between them. The sequenced sample was peripheral blood. The sequence was collected from a woman aged 25-40 years with acute or convalescent COVID-19. V is TRBV9 and J is TRBJ2-6; maybe TRBD2 (6 bases). CDR3 nucleotides: TGTGCCAGCAGCGTAGAATTAGCGGTCTCTGGGGCCAACGTCCTGACTTTC. Translation gives CASSVELAVSGANVLTF.